These 28 T cell receptor beta chains were sequenced from one sample in a study of human T cells and chemical hapten exposure. Sample time point: pre-sensitization, week 0. The treatment: therapeutic diphenylcyclopropenone sensitization with weekly scalp DPC. MiXCR, run by TCRdb on the RACE reads, gives a single entry per CDR3 protein. This sample has over 300,000 distinct CDR3 sequences, with approximately 5% found just once. This sample comprised whole blood, obtained in connection with sensitization to the hapten diphenylcyclopropenone (DPC). Receptors were obtained from a woman aged 45-59 years with alopecia areata. Some clones in this sample may be carry-over from other donors' samples.

This clonotype came up a few times. Its ends do not fully match the called genes, so a read error is possible. The chain carries TRBV6-2 or TRBV6-3 and TRBJ1-1, with 9 nucleotides matching TRBD1. The V gene's germline CDR1 is MNHEY and CDR2 SVGEGT. The CDR3 totals 16 residues. CDR3 region: CASSNSGTGLNTEAFF. CDR3 DNA: TGTGCCAGCAGTAACTCCGGGACAGGGTTGAACACTGAAGCTTTCTTT.

This clonotype was seen repeatedly, ten times or more. This sequence joins TRBV5-6 and TRBJ2-7; 10 bases line up with TRBD2. Trimming cost V 1 base and J 4 bases; bases outside gene matches: 2. The CDR3 covers 14 residues. The germline CDR1 and CDR2 sequences are SGHDT and YYEEEE. CDR3 sequence (DNA): TGTGCCAGCAGCTTGCCTAGCGGGGGATACGAGCAGTACTTC. It specifies CASSLPSGGYEQYF.

This clonotype was detected only a few times. J is TRBJ1-5 and V is TRBV28; D not resolved. CDR1 and CDR2 from the germline V gene are MDHEN and SYDVKM. The CDR3 sequence is 15 residues long. Trimming removed 6 bases from V and 0 bases from J, with 12 bases in between. CDR3 in DNA: TGTGCCAGCAGGGCTGGCCAGGTTAGCAATCAGCCCCAGCATTTT. Amino acid sequence: CASRAGQVSNQPQHF.

This clonotype was recorded many times. This chain joins TRBV13 and TRBJ2-1; no definite D call. Trimming stripped 0 bases from V and 8 bases from J, with 8 bases between. The CDR3 covers 13 residues. CDR1 is PRHDT and CDR2 is FYEKMQ in the germline V gene (reference sequence). The CDR3 DNA is TGTGCCAGCAGCTTAGGTCGCGGCGATGAGCAGTTCTTC. Protein sequence: CASSLGRGDEQFF. Filled out from reference TRBV13 and TRBJ2-1, the complete variable domain reads AAGVIQSPRHLIKEKRETATLKCYPIPRHDTVYWYQQGPGQDPQFLISFYEKMQSDKGSIPDRFSAQQFSDYHSELNMSSLELGDSALYFCASSLGRGDEQFFGPGTRLTVL.

This chain connects TRBV20-1 to TRBJ1-5, with D perhaps TRBD1 (5 bases). Trimming pared 0 bases from V and 9 bases from J, leaving 15 bases between. The CDR3 contains 14 residues. CDR1 is DFQATT and CDR2 is SNEGSKA in the germline V gene (reference sequence). CDR3 coding DNA: TGCAGTGCTAGAGAGGGGCAGGCGCGGACGCCCCAGCATTTT. It specifies CSAREGQARTPQHF.

This clonotype has only a few counts. This rearrangement joins TRBV28 to TRBJ2-7, with D hard to call. In germline, CDR1 is MDHEN, CDR2 SYDVKM. This CDR3 spans 15 amino acids. Trimming took off 7 bases at V and 3 bases at J, with 19 bases between the two ends. The CDR3 DNA follows: TGTGCCAGCACTTGGGATGGTCAGGAGCTCTACGAGCAGTACTTC. Amino acids: CASTWDGQELYEQYF.

This clonotype was counted ten times or more. The rearrangement joins TRBV6-2 or TRBV6-3 to TRBJ1-4; no definite D call. CDR1 and CDR2 from the germline V gene are MNHEY and SVGEGT. CDR3 size: 11 residues. Trimming removed 6 bases at V and 3 bases at J, with 2 bases between. CDR3 amino acids: CASSSNEKLFF. The CDR3 coding sequence is TGTGCCAGCAGCTCTAATGAAAAACTGTTTTTT.

This clonotype appeared many times. The chain couples TRBV2 to TRBJ2-3, with 9 bases matching TRBD2. Germline V gene data show CDR1 as SNHLY and CDR2 as FYNNEI. The ends lost 5 bases at V and 4 bases at J; junction bases unmatched: 4. This CDR3 comprises 14 residues. CDR3: CASSTSGGSDTQYF. The CDR3 coding sequence is TGTGCCAGCAGTACCAGCGGGGGGTCAGATACGCAGTATTTT.

The chain combines TRBV20-1 with TRBJ1-5, with 7 positions matching TRBD1. Germline V gene lookup returns CDR1 DFQATT and CDR2 SNEGSKA (reference sequence). Trimming removed 1 base from V and 2 bases from J; junction bases left unmatched: 8. CDR3 size: 16 residues. CDR3 residues: CSARVPGGRGNQPQHF. The CDR3 coding sequence is TGCAGTGCTAGAGTCCCAGGGGGAAGGGGCAATCAGCCCCAGCATTTT.

This clonotype occurred many times. The V call is TRBV27, the J call TRBJ2-7; D ambiguous. This CDR3 region has 14 residues. Per the germline V gene, CDR1 is MNHEY and CDR2 is SMNVEV (reference sequence). The ends were cut back, 5 bases at V and 0 bases at J, with 11 bases in the middle. The CDR3 reads CASSQAASSYEQYF. The CDR3 bases are TGTGCCAGCAGTCAGGCGGCTAGCTCCTACGAGCAGTACTTC.

This clonotype appeared many times. The chain recombines TRBV7-9 with TRBJ2-7; no definite D call. Trimming removed 5 bases from V and 2 bases from J, with 16 bases in between. The germline V gene encodes CDR1 SEHNR and CDR2 FQNEAQ (reference sequence). This CDR3 region has 15 residues. CDR3 region: CASSIPGPAPYEQYF. In DNA form, the CDR3 reads TGTGCCAGCAGCATACCGGGCCCGGCCCCCTACGAGCAGTACTTC. Variable domain in full (rest from reference TRBV7-9 and TRBJ2-7): DTGVSQNPRHKITKRGQNVTFRCDPISEHNRLYWYRQTLGQGPEFLTYFQNEAQLEKSRLLSDRFSAERPKGSFSTLEIQRTEQGDSAMYLCASSIPGPAPYEQYFGPGTRLTVT.

There are a few counts of this clonotype. This chain uses TRBV20-1 with TRBJ2-3; TRBD2 agrees at 14 bases. CDR1 is DFQATT and CDR2 is SNEGSKA in the germline V gene (reference sequence). The ends lost 5 bases at V and 3 bases at J; junction bases unmatched: 7. This CDR3 has 16 residues. The CDR3 DNA sequence: TGCAGTGCTCCCGAGGGACTAGCGGGGGCTACAGATACGCAGTATTTT. It encodes CSAPEGLAGATDTQYF.

This clonotype came up many times. The chain combines TRBV12-3 or TRBV12-4 with TRBJ1-3; D gene uncertain. This CDR3 comprises 11 residues. V was shortened by 6 bases and J by 9 bases, with 9 bases between the two germline ends. CDR3 DNA: TGTGCCAGCAGCCTGGGGTTCACCATATATTTT. As protein: CASSLGFTIYF.

This clonotype has at least ten counts. This chain links TRBV30 with TRBJ2-2; D may be TRBD1 (5 bases). Trimming took 2 bases from V and 5 from J, leaving 15 bases between them. The CDR3 has 15 amino acids. Germline-derived CDR1 and CDR2 are GTSNPN and SVGIG (reference sequence). In DNA form, the CDR3 reads TGTGCCTGGAGTTTATGGACACGAGTGACCGGGGAGCTGTTTTTT. Amino acids: CAWSLWTRVTGELFF.

This clonotype was seen ten or more times. The V and J genes are TRBV9 and TRBJ2-5; D not resolved. Germline lookup yields CDR1 SGDLS and CDR2 YYNGEE. CDR3 length: 14 residues. V shed 0 bases and J shed 1 base, with 7 bases lying between them. As DNA, the CDR3 is TGTGCCAGCAGCGTAGAAAATTTCCAAGAGACCCAGTACTTC. Translating gives CASSVENFQETQYF.

The table lists this clonotype with a few counts. This chain joins TRBV4-3 and TRBJ2-3, with 11 nucleotides matching TRBD2. Germline V lookup: CDR1 LGHNA, CDR2 YSLEER. The V gene end was trimmed by 5 bases and the J gene end by 0 bases; junction bases not matched to a gene: 13. The CDR3 sequence is 19 residues long. The CDR3, as DNA: TGCGCCAGCAGCTCGACACCTAGCGGGAGGAATCCGAGCACAGATACGCAGTATTTT. Its protein is CASSSTPSGRNPSTDTQYF.

The rearrangement uses TRBV2 and TRBJ2-7; D remains ambiguous. The CDR3 is 11 amino acids. Between the trimmed V and J ends, which lost 6 bases and 6 bases, there was a span of 9 bases. Germline lookup yields CDR1 SNHLY and CDR2 FYNNEI. The CDR3: CASRVVSEQYF. As DNA, the CDR3 is TGTGCCAGCAGGGTAGTCTCCGAGCAGTACTTC.

This chain joins TRBV18 and TRBJ2-2, with 12 nucleotides matching TRBD1. V was pared by 3 bases and J by 4 bases, with 15 bases of the junction left unmatched. This CDR3 contains 20 residues. The germline V gene encodes CDR1 KGHSH and CDR2 LQKENI. The CDR3 DNA reads as TGTGCCAGCTCACCGACCGGGACAGGGGGCCCCAGGATGTTCACCGGGGAGCTGTTTTTT. Protein: CASSPTGTGGPRMFTGELFF.

This clonotype was detected many times. The chain recombines TRBV9 with TRBJ2-1; 8 nucleotides line up with TRBD1. Germline trimming cut 4 bases from V and 9 bases from J; bases unmatched to any gene: 9. The CDR3 has 14 amino acids. Germline CDR1 reads SGDLS; CDR2 reads YYNGEE. The CDR3 region is CASSSQGANGEQFF. In DNA form, the CDR3 reads TGTGCCAGCAGCTCCCAGGGGGCGAATGGTGAGCAGTTCTTC.

In its sample, this clonotype was seen many times. The chain joins TRBV28 to TRBJ1-5, with no clear D. V lost 4 bases and J 4 bases, leaving 14 bases between the germline ends. This CDR3 is built from 15 residues. Germline values: CDR1 MDHEN, CDR2 SYDVKM. The CDR3 loop is CASSSPWGKNQPQHF. DNA of the CDR3: TGTGCCAGCAGTTCACCGTGGGGTAAGAATCAGCCCCAGCATTTT. Looking up the rest from reference TRBV28 and TRBJ1-5 gives the full variable domain: DVKVTQSSRYLVKRTGEKVFLECVQDMDHENMFWYRQDPGLGLRLIYFSYDVKMKEKGDIPEGYSVSREKKERFSLILESASTNQTSMYLCASSSPWGKNQPQHFGDGTRLSIL.

The chain has TRBV14 and TRBJ1-2; 9 positions match TRBD1. Germline CDR1 is SGHDN and CDR2 is FVKESK. V was clipped by 4 bases and J by 7 bases; unmatched bases: 7. The CDR3 sequence is 14 residues long. CDR3 coding DNA: TGTGCCAGCAGCCTCTCCACAGGGGGCGGTGGCTACACCTTC. It yields the protein CASSLSTGGGGYTF.

Only a few counts were recorded for this clonotype. The chain couples TRBV5-1 to TRBJ1-5; tentatively, D is TRBD1 (6 bases). Germline CDR1 is SGHRS and CDR2 is YFSETQ. The V and J ends lost 4 bases and 7 bases respectively, with 18 bases between them. The CDR3 is 15 residues long. CDR3 loop: CASSPVGGADQPQHF. The CDR3 coding sequence is TGCGCCAGCAGCCCCGTGGGGGGCGCGGACCAGCCCCAGCATTTT.

Only a few counts were recorded for this clonotype. The genes are TRBV13 and TRBJ2-5; 15 nucleotides match TRBD2. The CDR3 spans 18 residues. J lost 5 bases, V lost 5 bases, and 12 bases had no gene match. Germline V gene lookup returns CDR1 PRHDT and CDR2 FYEKMQ (reference sequence). The CDR3 DNA is TGTGCCAGCAGCCCCCAACCTGGACTAGCGGGAGGGCGGGAGACCCAGTACTTC. Residues: CASSPQPGLAGGRETQYF.

At least ten counts were recorded for this clonotype. V and J are TRBV3-1 and TRBJ2-3; 12 nucleotides agree with TRBD2. Unmatched junction bases numbered 5, after V lost 4 bases and J lost 3 bases. This CDR3 is built from 16 residues. The germline V gene has CDR1 LGHDT and CDR2 YNNKEL (reference sequence). CDR3 in amino acids: CASSPGLAGPTDTQYF. As DNA, the CDR3 is TGTGCCAGCAGCCCGGGACTAGCGGGTCCGACAGATACGCAGTATTTT.

This clonotype has just one count. The chain combines TRBV20-1 with TRBJ1-3; TRBD1 agrees at 9 bases. This CDR3 is built from 15 residues. Germline values: CDR1 DFQATT, CDR2 SNEGSKA (reference sequence). The ends lost 3 bases at V and 4 bases at J; junction bases unmatched: 7. The CDR3, as DNA: TGCAGTGCTAGCGCACAGGGGGCGCGGGGAAACACCATATATTTT. Protein sequence: CSASAQGARGNTIYF.

This clonotype has at least ten counts. The J gene is TRBJ1-5, the V gene TRBV4-2, with D hard to call. V was shortened by 2 bases and J by 4 bases, with 6 bases between the two germline ends. The CDR3 consists of 13 residues. In germline, CDR1 is LGHNA, CDR2 YNFKEQ. For the CDR3, the DNA is TGTGCCAGCAGCCAACCAGATAATCAGCCCCAGCATTTT. This encodes CASSQPDNQPQHF.

This clonotype was counted at least ten times. Germline is not matched at one junction end, which may reflect a read error. The V and J genes are TRBV14 and TRBJ2-7, with D possibly TRBD2 on 6 matching bases. Germline-derived CDR1 and CDR2 are SGHDN and FVKESK. The length of the CDR3 is 16 residues. The CDR3 DNA reads as TGTGCCAGCAGCCAAGGAAAACAATTCACCGGGACTGAGGAGGACTTC. It translates to CASSQGKQFTGTEEDF. Full variable domain (remainder filled in from reference TRBV14 and TRBJ2-7): EAGVTQFPSHSVIEKGQTVTLRCDPISGHDNLYWYRRVMGKEIKFLLHFVKESKQDESGMPNNRFLAERTGGTYSTLKVQPAELEDSGVYFCASSQGKQFTGTEEDFGPGTRLTVT.

The DNA of the CDR3 is TGCAGTGCTAGTCTCCTCGGAGACAGGGGCAATCAGCCCCAGCATTTT. Residues: CSASLLGDRGNQPQHF. V usage is TRBV20-1 and J usage is TRBJ1-5, with 7 nucleotides matching TRBD1. There are 16 residues in the CDR3. Trimming took 3 bases from V and 2 from J; bases not matched to a gene: 10. The V gene's germline CDR1 is DFQATT and CDR2 SNEGSKA (reference sequence).